This T cell receptor (beta chain) was captured by sequencing in a study of blood T cells in healthy people across ages. The wider study: There was about one barcoded beta molecule captured by template switching per two T cells. Study results and caveats: Older individuals had lower TCR beta diversity per million T cells (the decline was roughly linear). When one million T cells were used, diversity estimates were thought to be underestimates. There was a strong correlation between TCR beta diversity and naive T cell percentage.

To note about this clonotype: Its antigen remains unidentified.

Primed by a sample-barcoded 5' primer and a J-beta primer mix, a second PCR proceeded for 7 to 11 cycles. TCRdb re-called the 5' RACE reads with MiXCR, one entry per CDR3 protein. Of over 950,000 distinct CDR3 sequences in the sample, around 54% were seen once. The CDR3 covers 16 residues. Germline lookup yields CDR1 SGHAT and CDR2 FQNNGV. V was cut by 1 base and J by 4 bases, with 13 bases left in between. The source material was blood. This chain uses TRBV11-2 with TRBJ1-4, with D perhaps TRBD1 (6 bases). The receptor was derived from a woman between 55 and 75 years old in good health. As DNA, the CDR3 is TGTGCCAGCAGCTTAGGATGGGACACTTATAATGAAAAACTGTTTTTT. Encoded protein: CASSLGWDTYNEKLFF. Full variable domain (outside the CDR3, taken from reference TRBV11-2 and TRBJ1-4): EAGVAQSPRYKIIEKRQSVAFWCNPISGHATLYWYQQILGQGPKLLIQFQNNGVVDDSQLPKDRFSAERLKGVDSTLKIQPAKLEDSAVYLCASSLGWDTYNEKLFFGSGTQLSVL.